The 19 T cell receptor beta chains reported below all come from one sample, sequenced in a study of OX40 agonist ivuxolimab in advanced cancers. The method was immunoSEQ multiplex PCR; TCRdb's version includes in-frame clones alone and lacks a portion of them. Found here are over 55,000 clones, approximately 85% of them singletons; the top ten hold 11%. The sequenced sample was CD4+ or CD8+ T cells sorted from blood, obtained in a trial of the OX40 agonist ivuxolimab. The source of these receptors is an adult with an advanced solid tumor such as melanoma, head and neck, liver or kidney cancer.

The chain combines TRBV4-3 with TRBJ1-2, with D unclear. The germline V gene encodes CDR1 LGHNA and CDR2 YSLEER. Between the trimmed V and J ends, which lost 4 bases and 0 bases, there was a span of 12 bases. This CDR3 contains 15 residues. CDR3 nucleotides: TGCGCCAGCAGCCCAACCGAGACGGCTAACTATGGCTACACCTTC. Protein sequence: CASSPTETANYGYTF.

The CDR3 bases are TGTGCCAGTAGTATGGACAGGGAGGAGTTGGTGTACACCGGGGAGCTGTTTTTT. Its translation: CASSMDREELVYTGELFF. V is TRBV19 and J is TRBJ2-2, with 8 bases lining up with TRBD1. CDR1 is LNHDA and CDR2 is SQIVND in the germline V gene (reference sequence). The CDR3 is made up of 18 amino acids. Trimming at V came to 3 bases and at J to 3 bases, leaving 12 bases not matched to a gene.

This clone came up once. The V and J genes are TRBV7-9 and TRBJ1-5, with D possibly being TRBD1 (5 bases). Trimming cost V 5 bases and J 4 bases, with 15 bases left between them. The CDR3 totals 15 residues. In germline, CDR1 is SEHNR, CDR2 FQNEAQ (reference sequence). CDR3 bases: TGTGCCAGCAGCCCCGACGGGGGGAAGAATCAGCCCCAGCATTTT. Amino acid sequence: CASSPDGGKNQPQHF.

CDR3: CASSVGAYNEQFF. CDR3 DNA: TGTGCCAGCAGTGTGGGGGCCTACAATGAGCAGTTCTTC. V usage is TRBV6-4 and J usage is TRBJ2-1, with D perhaps given as TRBD1 or TRBD2 (5 bases each). The germline CDR1 and CDR2 sequences are MRHNA and SNTAGT. V was trimmed by 4 bases and J by 2 bases, leaving 6 bases between them. The length of the CDR3 is 13 residues.

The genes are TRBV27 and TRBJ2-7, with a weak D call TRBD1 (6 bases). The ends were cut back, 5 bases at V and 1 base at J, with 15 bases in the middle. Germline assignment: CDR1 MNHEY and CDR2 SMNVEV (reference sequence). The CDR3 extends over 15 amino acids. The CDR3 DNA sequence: TGTGCCAGCAGTCTCCGGACAGAAACTTCCTACGAGCAGTACTTC. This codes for CASSLRTETSYEQYF.

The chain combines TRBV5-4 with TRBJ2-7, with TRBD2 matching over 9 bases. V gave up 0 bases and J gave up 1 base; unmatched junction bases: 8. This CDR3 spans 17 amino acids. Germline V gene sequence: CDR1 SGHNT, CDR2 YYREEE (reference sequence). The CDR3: CASSLDGSRGGSYEQYV. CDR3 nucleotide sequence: TGTGCCAGCAGCTTGGACGGGTCGCGGGGGGGATCCTACGAGCAGTACGTC.

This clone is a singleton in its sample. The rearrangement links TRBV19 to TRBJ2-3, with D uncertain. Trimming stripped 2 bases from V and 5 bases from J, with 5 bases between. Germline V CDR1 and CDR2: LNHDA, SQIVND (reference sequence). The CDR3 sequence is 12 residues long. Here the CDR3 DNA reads TGTGCCAGTAGTATACCGGGAGATACGCAGTATTTT. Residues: CASSIPGDTQYF.

CDR3 sequence reads: CATARGVTEAFF. The DNA for the CDR3 is TGTGCCACGGCCAGGGGGGTAACTGAAGCTTTCTTT. The chain joins TRBV19 to TRBJ1-1, with 7 bases fitting TRBD1. This CDR3 has 12 residues. Looked up from germline, CDR1 is LNHDA and CDR2 is SQIVND (reference sequence). After removal of 10 bases from V and 5 bases from J, the junction contained 7 bases not matched to a gene.

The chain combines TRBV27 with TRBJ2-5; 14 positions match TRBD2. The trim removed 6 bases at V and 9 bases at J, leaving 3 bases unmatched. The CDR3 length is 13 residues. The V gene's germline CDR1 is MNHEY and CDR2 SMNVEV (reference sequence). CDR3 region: CASSGTSGGPQYF. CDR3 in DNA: TGTGCCAGCAGCGGGACTAGCGGGGGCCCCCAGTACTTC.

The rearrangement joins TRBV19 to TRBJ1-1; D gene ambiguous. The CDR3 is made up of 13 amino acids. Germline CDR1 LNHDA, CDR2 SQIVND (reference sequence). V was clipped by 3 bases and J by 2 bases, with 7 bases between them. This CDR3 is CASSMALNTEAFF. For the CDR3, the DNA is TGTGCCAGTAGTATGGCACTCAACACTGAAGCTTTCTTT.

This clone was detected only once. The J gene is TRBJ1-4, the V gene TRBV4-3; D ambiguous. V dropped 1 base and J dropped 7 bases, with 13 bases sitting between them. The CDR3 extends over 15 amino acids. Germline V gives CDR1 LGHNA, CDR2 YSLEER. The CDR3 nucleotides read TGCGCCAGCAGCCAAGCCCCCCTAGGAGGTGAAAAACTGTTTTTT. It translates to CASSQAPLGGEKLFF.

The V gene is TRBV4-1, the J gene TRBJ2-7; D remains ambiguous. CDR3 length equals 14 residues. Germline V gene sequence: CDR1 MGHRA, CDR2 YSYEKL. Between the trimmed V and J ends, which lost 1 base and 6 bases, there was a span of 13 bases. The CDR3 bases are TGCGCCAGCAGCCAAGGCGATATGAGTATCGAGCAGTACTTC. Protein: CASSQGDMSIEQYF.

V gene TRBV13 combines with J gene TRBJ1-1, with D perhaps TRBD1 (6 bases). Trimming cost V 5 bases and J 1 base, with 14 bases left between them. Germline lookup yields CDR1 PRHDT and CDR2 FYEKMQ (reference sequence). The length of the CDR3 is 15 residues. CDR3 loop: CASSPSGHGNTEAFF. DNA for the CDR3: TGTGCCAGCAGCCCCTCGGGACATGGGAACACTGAAGCTTTCTTT.

In nucleotides, the CDR3 is TGTGCCAGCAGACAAGAACTAGCCAAAAACATTCAGTACTTC. Its translation is CASRQELAKNIQYF. The chain uses TRBV28 and TRBJ2-4; D remains ambiguous. This CDR3 region has 14 residues. Trimming pared 6 bases from V and 0 bases from J, leaving 9 bases between. Germline V gene data show CDR1 as MDHEN and CDR2 as SYDVKM. The whole variable domain, filled in from reference TRBV28 and TRBJ2-4, reads DVKVTQSSRYLVKRTGEKVFLECVQDMDHENMFWYRQDPGLGLRLIYFSYDVKMKEKGDIPEGYSVSREKKERFSLILESASTNQTSMYLCASRQELAKNIQYFGAGTRLSVL.

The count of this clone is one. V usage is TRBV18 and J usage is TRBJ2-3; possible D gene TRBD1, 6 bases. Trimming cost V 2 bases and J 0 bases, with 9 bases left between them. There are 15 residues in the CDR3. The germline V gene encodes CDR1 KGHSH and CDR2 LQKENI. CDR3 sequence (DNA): TGTGCCAGCTCACCAGGGGGCCCTAGCACAGATACGCAGTATTTT. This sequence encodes CASSPGGPSTDTQYF.

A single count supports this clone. CDR3 sequence (DNA): TGTGCCAGCAGTTACTCTCCCACCCCAGGGAACACCATATATTTT. This sequence encodes CASSYSPTPGNTIYF. The rearrangement uses TRBV6-5 and TRBJ1-3, with a tentative D call TRBD1 (5 bases). CDR3 length equals 15 residues. Trimming left V 0 bases short and J 7 bases short, with 13 bases between. CDR1 is MNHEY and CDR2 is SVGAGI in the germline V gene.

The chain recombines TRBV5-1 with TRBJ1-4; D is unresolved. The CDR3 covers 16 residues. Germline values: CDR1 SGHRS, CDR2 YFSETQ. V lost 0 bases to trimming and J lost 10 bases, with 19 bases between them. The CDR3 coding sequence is TGCGCCAGCAGCTTGGACCCGTTTTCCCCAAAGTCAAAACTGTTTTTT. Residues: CASSLDPFSPKSKLFF.

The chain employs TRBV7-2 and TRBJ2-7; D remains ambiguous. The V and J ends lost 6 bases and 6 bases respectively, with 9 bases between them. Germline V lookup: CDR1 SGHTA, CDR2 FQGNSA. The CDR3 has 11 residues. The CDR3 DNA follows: TGTGCCAGCAGTCTCACCCCCGAGCAGTACTTC. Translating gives CASSLTPEQYF.

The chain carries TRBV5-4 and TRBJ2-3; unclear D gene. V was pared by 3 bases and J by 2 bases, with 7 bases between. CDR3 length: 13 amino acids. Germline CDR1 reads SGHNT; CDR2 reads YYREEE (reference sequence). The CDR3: CASSWKYTDTQYF. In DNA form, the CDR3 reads TGTGCCAGCAGCTGGAAATACACAGATACGCAGTATTTT.